The 7 T cell receptor beta chains presented below share a single source sample, sequenced in a study of cytomegalovirus exposure and HLA in healthy donors. TCRdb's table, derived via immunoSEQ multiplex PCR, lists solely in-frame clones and lacks some. Of 150,000 to 200,000 clones in the sample, approximately 90% are singletons; the top ten hold 2.5% to 3%. The sample was PBMCs. Receptors originate from a man younger than 35 in good health and CMV-seronegative.

The chain uses TRBV6-1 and TRBJ1-5; 8 nucleotides line up with TRBD1. The CDR3 totals 16 residues. Losses at the gene ends were 2 bases for V and 1 base for J; bases not matched to a gene: 4. Germline assignment: CDR1 MNHNS and CDR2 SASEGT. This CDR3 reads CASSEQGAGSNQPQHF. The CDR3 nucleotides are TGTGCCAGCAGTGAACAGGGGGCTGGAAGCAATCAGCCCCAGCATTTT.

This chain connects TRBV5-5 to TRBJ2-7, with 7 positions matching TRBD2. This CDR3 has 13 residues. Germline values: CDR1 SGHKS, CDR2 YYEKEE (reference sequence). The ends lost 5 bases at V and 2 bases at J; junction bases unmatched: 4. The CDR3 bases are TGTGCCAGCAGTTATGGACTAGCCTACGAGCAGTACTTC. This translates into CASSYGLAYEQYF.

CDR3 sequence (DNA): TGCGCCAGCAGTCTTCAGGGGACGGGAACTGAAGCTTTCTTT. This sequence encodes CASSLQGTGTEAFF. This chain connects TRBV5-1 to TRBJ1-1, with D maybe TRBD1 (6 bases). With 5 bases removed from V and 5 bases from J, the gap between germline ends came to 16 bases. The CDR3 runs 14 residues. Germline lookup yields CDR1 SGHRS and CDR2 YFSETQ.

The gene calls are TRBV6-4 and TRBJ2-5, with D maybe TRBD2 (5 bases). The CDR3 consists of 11 residues. CDR1 MRHNA and CDR2 SNTAGT come from the germline V gene. Trimming took off 8 bases at V and 4 bases at J, with 8 bases between the two ends. In DNA form, the CDR3 reads TGTGCCAGCGGCGGGTTAGAGACCCAGTACTTC. Protein sequence: CASGGLETQYF.

The rearrangement uses TRBV10-3 and TRBJ2-2, with D possibly matching TRBD2 (5 bases). With 4 bases removed from V and 5 bases from J, the gap between germline ends came to 11 bases. The CDR3 extends over 14 amino acids. Germline CDR1 reads ENHRY; CDR2 reads SYGVKD. The CDR3 loop is CAISGVSETGELFF. CDR3 sequence (DNA): TGTGCCATCAGTGGCGTTAGCGAGACCGGGGAGCTGTTTTTT.

The chain joins TRBV27 to TRBJ2-1, with no clear D. Germline V gene lookup returns CDR1 MNHEY and CDR2 SMNVEV (reference sequence). The CDR3 is 15 amino acids. With 2 bases removed from V and 2 bases from J, the gap between germline ends came to 10 bases. CDR3 sequence reads: CASSLVLATYNEQFF. In DNA form, the CDR3 reads TGTGCCAGCAGTTTAGTTCTGGCAACCTACAATGAGCAGTTCTTC.

This chain joins TRBV7-2 and TRBJ2-3, with 11 bases identical to TRBD2. This CDR3 comprises 15 residues. V shed 5 bases, J shed 11 bases, and the junction held 12 bases outside the gene matches. Germline V gene sequence: CDR1 SGHTA, CDR2 FQGNSA. CDR3 DNA: TGTGCCAGCAGCCCACTAGCGGGGGATCCGCAGGGGCAGTATTTT. This translates into CASSPLAGDPQGQYF.